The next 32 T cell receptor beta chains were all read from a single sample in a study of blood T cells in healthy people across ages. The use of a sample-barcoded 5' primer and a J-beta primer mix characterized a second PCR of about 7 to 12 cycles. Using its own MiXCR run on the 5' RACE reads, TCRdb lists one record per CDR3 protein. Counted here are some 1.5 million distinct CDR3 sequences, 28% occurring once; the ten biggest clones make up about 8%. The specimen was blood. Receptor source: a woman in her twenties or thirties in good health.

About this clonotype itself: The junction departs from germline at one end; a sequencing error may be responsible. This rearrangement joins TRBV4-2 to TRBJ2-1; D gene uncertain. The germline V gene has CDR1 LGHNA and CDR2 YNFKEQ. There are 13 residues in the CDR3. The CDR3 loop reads CAGSQESLLRQFF. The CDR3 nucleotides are TGTGCCGGCAGCCAAGAAAGTCTCCTGAGGCAGTTCTTC.

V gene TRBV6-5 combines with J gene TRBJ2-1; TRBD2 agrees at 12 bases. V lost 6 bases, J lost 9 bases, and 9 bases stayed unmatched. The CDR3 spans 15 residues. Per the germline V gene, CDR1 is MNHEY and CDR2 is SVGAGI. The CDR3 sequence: CASSPRPSGRVEQFF. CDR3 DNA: TGTGCCAGCAGCCCTCGCCCTAGCGGGAGGGTTGAGCAGTTCTTC.

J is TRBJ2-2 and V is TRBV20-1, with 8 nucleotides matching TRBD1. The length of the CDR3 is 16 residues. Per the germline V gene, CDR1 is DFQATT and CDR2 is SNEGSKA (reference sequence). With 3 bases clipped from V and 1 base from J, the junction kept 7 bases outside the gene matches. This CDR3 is CSASGQGAGNTGELFF. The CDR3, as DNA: TGCAGTGCTAGTGGACAGGGCGCGGGGAACACCGGGGAGCTGTTTTTT.

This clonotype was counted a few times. The chain's CDR3 is CASTGTPPNEQYF. CDR3 coding DNA: TGTGCCAGCACCGGGACTCCTCCGAACGAGCAGTACTTC. This sequence joins TRBV7-9 and TRBJ2-7, with D tentatively TRBD2 (6 bases). Looked up from germline, CDR1 is SEHNR and CDR2 is FQNEAQ (reference sequence). The CDR3 sequence is 13 residues long. The V end was cut by 7 bases, the J end by 5 bases, with 15 bases between. The whole variable domain, remainder taken from reference TRBV7-9 and TRBJ2-7, is DTGVSQNPRHKITKRGQNVTFRCDPISEHNRLYWYRQTLGQGPEFLTYFQNEAQLEKSRLLSDRFSAERPKGSFSTLEIQRTEQGDSAMYLCASTGTPPNEQYFGPGTRLTVT.

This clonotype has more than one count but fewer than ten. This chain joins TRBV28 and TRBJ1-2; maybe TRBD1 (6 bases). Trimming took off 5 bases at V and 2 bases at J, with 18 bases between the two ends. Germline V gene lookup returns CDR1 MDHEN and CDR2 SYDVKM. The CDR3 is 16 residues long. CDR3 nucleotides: TGTGCCAGCAGTCCCCACGGGGGGCGAGGAAACTATGGCTACACCTTC. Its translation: CASSPHGGRGNYGYTF.

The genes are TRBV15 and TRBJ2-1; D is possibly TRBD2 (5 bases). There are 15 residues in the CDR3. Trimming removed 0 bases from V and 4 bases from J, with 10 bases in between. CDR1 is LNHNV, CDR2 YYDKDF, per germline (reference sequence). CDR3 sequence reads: CATSRDPGSYNEQFF. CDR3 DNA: TGTGCCACCAGCAGAGATCCGGGGAGTTACAATGAGCAGTTCTTC.

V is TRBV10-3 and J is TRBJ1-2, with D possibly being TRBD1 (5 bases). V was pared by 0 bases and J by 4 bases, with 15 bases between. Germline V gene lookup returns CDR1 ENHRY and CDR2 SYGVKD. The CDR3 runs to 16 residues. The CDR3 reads CAISESGKGRAYGYTF. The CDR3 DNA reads TGTGCCATCAGTGAGTCGGGAAAGGGACGGGCCTATGGCTACACCTTC.

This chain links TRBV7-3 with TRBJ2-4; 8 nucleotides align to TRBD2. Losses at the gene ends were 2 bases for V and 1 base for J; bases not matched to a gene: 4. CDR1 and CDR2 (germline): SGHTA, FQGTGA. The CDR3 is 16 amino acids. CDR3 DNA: TGTGCCAGCAGCTTACTCAGCGGGGGCGCCAAAAACATTCAGTACTTC. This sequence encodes CASSLLSGGAKNIQYF. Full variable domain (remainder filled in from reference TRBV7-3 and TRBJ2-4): GAGVSQTPSNKVTEKGKYVELRCDPISGHTALYWYRQSLGQGPEFLIYFQGTGAADDSGLPNDRFFAVRPEGSVSTLKIQRTERGDSAVYLCASSLLSGGAKNIQYFGAGTRLSVL.

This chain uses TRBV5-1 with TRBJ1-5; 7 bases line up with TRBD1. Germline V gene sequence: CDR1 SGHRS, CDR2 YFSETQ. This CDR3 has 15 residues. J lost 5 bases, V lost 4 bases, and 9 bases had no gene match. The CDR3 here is CASSPRTGMDQPQHF. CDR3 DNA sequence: TGCGCCAGCAGCCCCCGGACAGGTATGGATCAGCCCCAGCATTTT.

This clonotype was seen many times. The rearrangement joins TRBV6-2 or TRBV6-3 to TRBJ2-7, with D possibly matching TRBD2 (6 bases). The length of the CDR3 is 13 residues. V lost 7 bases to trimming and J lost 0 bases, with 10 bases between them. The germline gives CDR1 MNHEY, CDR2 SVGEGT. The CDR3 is CASNDGSSYEQYF. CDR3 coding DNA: TGTGCCAGCAACGACGGGAGCTCCTACGAGCAGTACTTC.

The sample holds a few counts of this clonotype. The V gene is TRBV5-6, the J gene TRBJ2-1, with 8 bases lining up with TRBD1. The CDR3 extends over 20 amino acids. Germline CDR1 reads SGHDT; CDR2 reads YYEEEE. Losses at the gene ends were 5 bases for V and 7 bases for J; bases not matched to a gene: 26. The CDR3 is CASSTDRVDHWLAGLNEQFF. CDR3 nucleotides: TGTGCCAGCAGTACGGACAGGGTCGATCATTGGCTAGCCGGCTTGAATGAGCAGTTCTTC.

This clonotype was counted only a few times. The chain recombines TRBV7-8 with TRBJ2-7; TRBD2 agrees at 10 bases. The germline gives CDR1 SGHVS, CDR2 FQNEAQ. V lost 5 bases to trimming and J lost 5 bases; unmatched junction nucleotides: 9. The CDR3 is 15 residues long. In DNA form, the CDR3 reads TGTGCCAGCAGCAACTCGCTAGCGGGAGTCCACGAGCAGTACTTC. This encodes CASSNSLAGVHEQYF. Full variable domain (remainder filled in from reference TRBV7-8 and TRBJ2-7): GAGVSQSPRYKVAKRGQDVALRCDPISGHVSLFWYQQALGQGPEFLTYFQNEAQLDKSGLPSDRFFAERPEGSVSTLKIQRTQQEDSAVYLCASSNSLAGVHEQYFGPGTRLTVT.

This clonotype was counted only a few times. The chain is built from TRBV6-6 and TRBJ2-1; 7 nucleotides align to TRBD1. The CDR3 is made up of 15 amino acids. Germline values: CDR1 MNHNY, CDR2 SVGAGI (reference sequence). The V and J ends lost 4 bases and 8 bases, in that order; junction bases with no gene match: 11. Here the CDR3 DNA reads TGTGCCAGCAGTTTTCGGACAGGACCCGCATATGAGCAGTTCTTC. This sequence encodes CASSFRTGPAYEQFF.

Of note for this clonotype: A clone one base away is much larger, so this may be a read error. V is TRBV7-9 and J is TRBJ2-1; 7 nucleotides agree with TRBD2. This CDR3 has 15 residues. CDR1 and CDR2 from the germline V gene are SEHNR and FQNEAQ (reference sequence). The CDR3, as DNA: TGTGCCAGCAGCCCACCTACTAGCGCACCGAATGGGCAGTTCTTC. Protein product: CASSPPTSAPNGQFF.

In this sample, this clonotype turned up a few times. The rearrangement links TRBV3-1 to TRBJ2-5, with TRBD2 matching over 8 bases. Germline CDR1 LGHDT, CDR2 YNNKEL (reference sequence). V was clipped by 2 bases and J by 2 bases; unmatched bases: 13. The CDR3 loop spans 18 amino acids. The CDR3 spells CASSQFMVRGALQETQYF. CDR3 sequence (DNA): TGTGCCAGCAGCCAATTTATGGTGCGGGGGGCCCTTCAAGAGACCCAGTACTTC.

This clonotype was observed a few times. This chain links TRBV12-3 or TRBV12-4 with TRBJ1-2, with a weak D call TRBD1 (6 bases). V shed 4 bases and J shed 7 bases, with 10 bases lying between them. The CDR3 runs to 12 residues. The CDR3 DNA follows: TGTGCCAGCAGTTCGCACAGGGCTGGCTACACCTTC. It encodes CASSSHRAGYTF.

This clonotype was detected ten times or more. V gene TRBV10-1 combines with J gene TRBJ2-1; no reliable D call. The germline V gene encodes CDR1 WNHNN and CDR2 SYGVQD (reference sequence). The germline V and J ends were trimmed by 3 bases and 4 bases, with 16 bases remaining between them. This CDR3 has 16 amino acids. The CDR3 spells CASSDGSRPPYNEQFF. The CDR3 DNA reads TGCGCCAGCAGTGATGGTAGCCGCCCCCCATACAATGAGCAGTTCTTC.

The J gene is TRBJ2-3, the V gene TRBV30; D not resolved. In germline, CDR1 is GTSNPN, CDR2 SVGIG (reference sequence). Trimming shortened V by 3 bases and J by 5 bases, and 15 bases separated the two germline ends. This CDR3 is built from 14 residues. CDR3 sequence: CAWSPTVGVDTQYF. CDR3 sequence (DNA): TGTGCCTGGAGCCCGACTGTGGGTGTAGATACGCAGTATTTT.

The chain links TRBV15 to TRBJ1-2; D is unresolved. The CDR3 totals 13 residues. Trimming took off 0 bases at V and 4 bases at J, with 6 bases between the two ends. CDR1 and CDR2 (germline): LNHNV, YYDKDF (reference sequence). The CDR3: CATSRDRPYGYTF. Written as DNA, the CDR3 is TGTGCCACCAGCAGAGATAGACCCTATGGCTACACCTTC.

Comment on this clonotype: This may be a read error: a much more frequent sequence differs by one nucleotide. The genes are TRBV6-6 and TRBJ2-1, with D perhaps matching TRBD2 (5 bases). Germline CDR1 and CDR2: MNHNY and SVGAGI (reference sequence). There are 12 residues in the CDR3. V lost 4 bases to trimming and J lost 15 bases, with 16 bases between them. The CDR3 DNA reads TGTGCCAGCAGTTCAGCGGTTCGTGAGTGGTTCTTC. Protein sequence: CASSSAVREWFF.

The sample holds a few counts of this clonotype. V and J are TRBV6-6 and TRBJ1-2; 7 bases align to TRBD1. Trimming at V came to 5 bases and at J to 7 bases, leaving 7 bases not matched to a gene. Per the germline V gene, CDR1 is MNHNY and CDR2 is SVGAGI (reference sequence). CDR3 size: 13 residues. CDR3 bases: TGTGCCAGCAGTATACAGGGGAGAGGTGGCTACACCTTC. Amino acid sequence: CASSIQGRGGYTF.

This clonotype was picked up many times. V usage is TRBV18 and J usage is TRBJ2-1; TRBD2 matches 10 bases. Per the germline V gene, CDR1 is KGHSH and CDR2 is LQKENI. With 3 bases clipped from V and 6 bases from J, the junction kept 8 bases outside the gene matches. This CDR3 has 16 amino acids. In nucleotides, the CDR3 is TGTGCCAGCTCACCGCCGGGACTAGCGACTTTCAATGAGCAGTTCTTC. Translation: CASSPPGLATFNEQFF.

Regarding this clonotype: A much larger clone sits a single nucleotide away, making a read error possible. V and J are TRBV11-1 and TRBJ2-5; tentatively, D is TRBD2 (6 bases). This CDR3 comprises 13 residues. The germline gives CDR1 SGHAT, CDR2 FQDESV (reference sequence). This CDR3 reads CASSFPGGETRYF. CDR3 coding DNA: TGTGCCAGCAGCTTCCCCGGGGGAGAGACCCGGTACTTC.

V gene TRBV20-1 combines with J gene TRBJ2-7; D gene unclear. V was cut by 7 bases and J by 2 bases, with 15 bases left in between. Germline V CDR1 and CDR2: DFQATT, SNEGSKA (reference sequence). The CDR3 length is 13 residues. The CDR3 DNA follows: TGCAGTGTTCCGGACCGTTCAACCTACGAGCAGTACTTC. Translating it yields CSVPDRSTYEQYF.

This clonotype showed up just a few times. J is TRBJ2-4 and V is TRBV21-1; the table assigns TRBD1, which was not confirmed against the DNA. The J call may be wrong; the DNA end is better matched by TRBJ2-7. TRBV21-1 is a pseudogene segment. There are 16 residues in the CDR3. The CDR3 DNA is TGTGCCAGCAGCAAAGGTTTCGACAGGGAAAGATGCGAGCAGTACTTC. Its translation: CASSKGFDRERCEQYF.

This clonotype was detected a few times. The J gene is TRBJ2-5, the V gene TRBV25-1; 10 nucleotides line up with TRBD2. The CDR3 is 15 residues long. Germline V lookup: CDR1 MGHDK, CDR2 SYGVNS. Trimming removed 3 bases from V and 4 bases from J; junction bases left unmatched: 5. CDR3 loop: CASSDPSGSGETQYF. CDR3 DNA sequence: TGTGCCAGCAGTGACCCTAGCGGGAGTGGAGAGACCCAGTACTTC. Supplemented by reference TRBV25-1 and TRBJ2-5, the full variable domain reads EADIYQTPRYLVIGTGKKITLECSQTMGHDKMYWYQQDPGMELHLIHYSYGVNSTEKGDLSSESTVSRIRTEHFPLTLESARPSHTSQYLCASSDPSGSGETQYFGPGTRLLVL.

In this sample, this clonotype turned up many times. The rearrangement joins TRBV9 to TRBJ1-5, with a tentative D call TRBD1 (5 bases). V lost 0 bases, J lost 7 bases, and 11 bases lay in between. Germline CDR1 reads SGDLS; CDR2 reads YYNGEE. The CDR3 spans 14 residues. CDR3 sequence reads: CASSVEPGNQPQHF. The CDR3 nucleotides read TGTGCCAGCAGCGTAGAACCAGGGAACCAGCCCCAGCATTTT.

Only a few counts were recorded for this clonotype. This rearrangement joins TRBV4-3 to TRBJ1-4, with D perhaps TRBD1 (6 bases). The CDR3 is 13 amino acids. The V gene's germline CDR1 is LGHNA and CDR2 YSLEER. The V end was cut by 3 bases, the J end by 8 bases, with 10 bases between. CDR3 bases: TGCGCCAGCAGCCAGTCAGGGGAGGAAAAACTGTTTTTT. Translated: CASSQSGEEKLFF.

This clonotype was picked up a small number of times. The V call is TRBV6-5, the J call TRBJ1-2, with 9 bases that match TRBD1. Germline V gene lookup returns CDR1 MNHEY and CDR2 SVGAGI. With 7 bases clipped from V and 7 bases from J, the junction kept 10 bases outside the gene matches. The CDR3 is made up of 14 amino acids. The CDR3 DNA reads TGTGCCAGCAAAGGACTACAGGGGGCCGGTGGCTACACCTTC. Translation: CASKGLQGAGGYTF.

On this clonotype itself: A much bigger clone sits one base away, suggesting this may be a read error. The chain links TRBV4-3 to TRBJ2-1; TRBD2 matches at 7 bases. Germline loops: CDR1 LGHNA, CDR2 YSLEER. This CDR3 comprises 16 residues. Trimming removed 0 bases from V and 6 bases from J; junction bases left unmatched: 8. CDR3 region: CASSQDPTLAVNEQFF. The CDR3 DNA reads TGCGCCAGCAGCCAAGATCCTACCCTAGCGGTCAATGAGCAGTTCTTC.

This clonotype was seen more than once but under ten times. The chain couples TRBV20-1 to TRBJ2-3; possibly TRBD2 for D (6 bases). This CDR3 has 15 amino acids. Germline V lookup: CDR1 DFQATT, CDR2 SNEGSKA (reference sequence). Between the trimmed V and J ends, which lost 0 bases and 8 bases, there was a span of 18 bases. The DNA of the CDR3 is TGCAGTGCTAGAGATGGGGGACTGTCAGGCATTACGCAGTATTTT. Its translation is CSARDGGLSGITQYF.

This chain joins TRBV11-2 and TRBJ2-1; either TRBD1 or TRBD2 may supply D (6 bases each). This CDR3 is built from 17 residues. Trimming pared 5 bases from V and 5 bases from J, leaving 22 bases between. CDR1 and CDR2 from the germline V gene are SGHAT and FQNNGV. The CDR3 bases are TGTGCCAGCAGCGCTCTACTTCTAGCGAGGGGGGACAATGAGCAGTTCTTC. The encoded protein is CASSALLLARGDNEQFF.